Reported below is one T cell receptor (beta chain). It has no known antigen specificity. No quality values exist for individual bases; no much larger clone is one base distant. The library was made by the immunoSEQ multiplex PCR assay. In its TCRdb copy, this immuneACCESS table keeps in-frame sequences only and misses some clones. Where compared with another copy, unresolved V genes explain less than half of these, and the others have no known cause. This sample lists 100,000 to 150,000 clones; over 80% were detected once. The top ten clones comprise around 2.1% of the sample. The data were taken from a study of control samples from healthy donors and cancer patients (dated by TCRdb to the early 2020s). This sequence was found in a woman in her fifties or sixties in good health. The sequencing sample was made of blood.

The CDR3 protein is CASSLVRAATQYF. The nucleotides are TGTGCCAGCAGCTTGGTTAGGGCGGCGACCCAGTACTTC. The sequence is built from TRBV5-6 and TRBJ2-5, with the D segment identity uncertain. The CDR3 starts with the cysteine, ends with the phenylalanine, and has 13 residues. The kept DNA is CDR3 alone, 39 bases in frame from the first base. V is clipped by 0 bases and J by 7 bases, and the sequence between their germline boundaries is 10 bases long. Reading the germline V gene gives CDR1 SGHDT and CDR2 YYEEEE.